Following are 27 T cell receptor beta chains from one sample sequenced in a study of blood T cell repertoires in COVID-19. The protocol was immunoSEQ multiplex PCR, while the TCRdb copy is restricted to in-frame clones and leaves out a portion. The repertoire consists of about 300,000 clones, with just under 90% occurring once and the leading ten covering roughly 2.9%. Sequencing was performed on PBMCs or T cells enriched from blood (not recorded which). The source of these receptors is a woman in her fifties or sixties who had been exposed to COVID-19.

The CDR3 nucleotides are TGTGCCAGCAGTGAAGCGAGAGGAGCGGGGGTAACCGGGGAGCTGTTTTTT. Residues: CASSEARGAGVTGELFF. The rearrangement links TRBV2 to TRBJ2-2, with TRBD2 matching over 8 bases. Per germline, CDR1 SNHLY and CDR2 FYNNEI. CDR3 length equals 17 residues. V dropped 0 bases and J dropped 5; count of bases not matched to a gene: 8. Combining the CDR3 with reference TRBV2 and TRBJ2-2 gives the whole variable domain EPEVTQTPSHQVTQMGQEVILRCVPISNHLYFYWYRQILGQKVEFLVSFYNNEISEKSEIFDDQFSVERPDGSNFTLKIRSTKLEDSAMYFCASSEARGAGVTGELFFGEGSRLTVL.

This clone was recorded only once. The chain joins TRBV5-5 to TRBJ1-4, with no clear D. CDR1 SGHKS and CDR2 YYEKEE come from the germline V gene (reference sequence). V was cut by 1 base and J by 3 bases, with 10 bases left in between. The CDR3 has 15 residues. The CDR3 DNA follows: TGTGCCAGCAGCTTGACCGGGGTACCTAATGAAAAACTGTTTTTT. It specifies CASSLTGVPNEKLFF.

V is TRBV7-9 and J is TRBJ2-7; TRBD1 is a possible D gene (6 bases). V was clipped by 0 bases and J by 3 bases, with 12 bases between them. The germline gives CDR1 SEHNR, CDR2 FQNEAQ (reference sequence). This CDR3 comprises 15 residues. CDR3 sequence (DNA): TGTGCCAGCAGCTTAGCGGGGGCCCCGTTCTACGAGCAGTACTTC. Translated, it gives CASSLAGAPFYEQYF.

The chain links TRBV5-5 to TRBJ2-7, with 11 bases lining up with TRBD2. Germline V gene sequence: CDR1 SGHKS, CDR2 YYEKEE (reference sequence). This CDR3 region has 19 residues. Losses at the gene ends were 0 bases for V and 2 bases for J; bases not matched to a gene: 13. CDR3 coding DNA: TGTGCCAGCAGCTTGGAGCTAGCGGGGGGCCTCAGAGTAACCTACGAGCAGTACTTC. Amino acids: CASSLELAGGLRVTYEQYF.

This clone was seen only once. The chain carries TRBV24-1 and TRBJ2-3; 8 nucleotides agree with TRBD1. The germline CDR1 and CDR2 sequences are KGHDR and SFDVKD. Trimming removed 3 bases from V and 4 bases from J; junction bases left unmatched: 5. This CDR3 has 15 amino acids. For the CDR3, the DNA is TGTGCCACCAGTGATACGAGGGACAGGTCAGATACGCAGTATTTT. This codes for CATSDTRDRSDTQYF.

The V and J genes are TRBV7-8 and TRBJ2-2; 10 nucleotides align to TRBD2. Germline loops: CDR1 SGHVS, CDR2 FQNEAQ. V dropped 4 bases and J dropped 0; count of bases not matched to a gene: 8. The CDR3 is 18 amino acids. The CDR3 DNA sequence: TGTGCCAGCAGCTCCGCCGGGCTAGCGGGGGCGAACACCGGGGAGCTGTTTTTT. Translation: CASSSAGLAGANTGELFF.

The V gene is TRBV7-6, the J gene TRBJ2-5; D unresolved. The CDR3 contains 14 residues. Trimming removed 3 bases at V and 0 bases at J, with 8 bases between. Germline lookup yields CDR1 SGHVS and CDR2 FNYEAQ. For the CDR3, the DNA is TGTGCCAGCAGCTTTAGGCAGGACCAAGAGACCCAGTACTTC. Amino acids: CASSFRQDQETQYF.

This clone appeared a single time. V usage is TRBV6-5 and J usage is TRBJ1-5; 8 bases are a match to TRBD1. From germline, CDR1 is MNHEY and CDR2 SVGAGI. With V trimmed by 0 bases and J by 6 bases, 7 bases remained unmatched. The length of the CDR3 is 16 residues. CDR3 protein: CASSYSTTGGSQPQHF. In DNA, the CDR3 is TGTGCCAGCAGTTACTCGACCACAGGGGGTAGTCAGCCCCAGCATTTT.

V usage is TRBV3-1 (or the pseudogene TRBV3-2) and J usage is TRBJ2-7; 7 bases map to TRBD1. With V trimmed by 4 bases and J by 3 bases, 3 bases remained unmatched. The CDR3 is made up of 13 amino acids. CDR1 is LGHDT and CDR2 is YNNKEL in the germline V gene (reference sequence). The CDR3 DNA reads TGTGCCAGCAGCCCGACAGGGTTCTACGAGCAGTACTTC. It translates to CASSPTGFYEQYF.

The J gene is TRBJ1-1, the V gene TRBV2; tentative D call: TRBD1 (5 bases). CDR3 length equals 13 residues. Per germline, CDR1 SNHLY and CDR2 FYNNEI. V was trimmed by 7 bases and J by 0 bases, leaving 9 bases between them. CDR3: CASNKDMNTEAFF. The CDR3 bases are TGTGCCAGCAACAAGGACATGAACACTGAAGCTTTCTTT.

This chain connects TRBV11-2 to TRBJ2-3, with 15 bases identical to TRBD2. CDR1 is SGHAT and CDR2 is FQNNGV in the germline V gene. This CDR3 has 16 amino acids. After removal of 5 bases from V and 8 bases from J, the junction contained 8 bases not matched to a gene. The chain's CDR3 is CASSPRTSGGDLTQYF. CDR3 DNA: TGTGCCAGCAGCCCAAGGACTAGCGGGGGGGATCTTACGCAGTATTTT.

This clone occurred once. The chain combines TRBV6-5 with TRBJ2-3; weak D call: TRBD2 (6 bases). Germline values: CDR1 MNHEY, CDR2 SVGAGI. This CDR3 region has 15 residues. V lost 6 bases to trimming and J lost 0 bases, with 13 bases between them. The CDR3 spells CASSLSGFSTDTQYF. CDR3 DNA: TGTGCCAGCAGCCTCAGCGGGTTCAGCACAGATACGCAGTATTTT.

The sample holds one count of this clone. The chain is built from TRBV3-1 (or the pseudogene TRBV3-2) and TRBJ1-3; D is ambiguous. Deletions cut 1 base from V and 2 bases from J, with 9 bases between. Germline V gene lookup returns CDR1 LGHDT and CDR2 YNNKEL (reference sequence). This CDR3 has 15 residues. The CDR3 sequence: CASSQVSGTGNTIYF. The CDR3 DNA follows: TGTGCCAGCAGCCAAGTGTCAGGAACTGGAAACACCATATATTTT.

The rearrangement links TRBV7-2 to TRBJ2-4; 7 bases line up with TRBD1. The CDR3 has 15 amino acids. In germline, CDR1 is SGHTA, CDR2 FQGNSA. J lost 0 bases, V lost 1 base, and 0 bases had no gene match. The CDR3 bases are TGTGCCAGCAGCTTAGGACAGGGAGCCAAAAACATTCAGTACTTC. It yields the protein CASSLGQGAKNIQYF.

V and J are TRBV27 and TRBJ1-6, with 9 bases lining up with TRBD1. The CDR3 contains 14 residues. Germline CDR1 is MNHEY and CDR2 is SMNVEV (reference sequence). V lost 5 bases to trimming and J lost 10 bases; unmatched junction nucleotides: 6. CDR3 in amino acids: CASSTGQGRSPLHF. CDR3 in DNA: TGTGCCAGCAGTACGGGACAGGGTCGATCACCCCTCCACTTT.

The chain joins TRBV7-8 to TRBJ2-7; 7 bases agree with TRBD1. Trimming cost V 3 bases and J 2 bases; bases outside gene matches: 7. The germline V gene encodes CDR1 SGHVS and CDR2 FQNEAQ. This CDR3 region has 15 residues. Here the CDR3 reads CASSLVTGFPYEQYF. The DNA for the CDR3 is TGTGCCAGCAGCTTGGTGACAGGGTTTCCCTACGAGCAGTACTTC.

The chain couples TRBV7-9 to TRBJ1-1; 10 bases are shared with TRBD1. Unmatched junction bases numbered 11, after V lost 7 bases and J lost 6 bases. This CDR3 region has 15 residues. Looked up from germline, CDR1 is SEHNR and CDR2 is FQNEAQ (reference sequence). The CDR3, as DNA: TGTGCCAGCATTAAGGACAGGGGGTATATTTCTGAAGCTTTCTTT. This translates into CASIKDRGYISEAFF.

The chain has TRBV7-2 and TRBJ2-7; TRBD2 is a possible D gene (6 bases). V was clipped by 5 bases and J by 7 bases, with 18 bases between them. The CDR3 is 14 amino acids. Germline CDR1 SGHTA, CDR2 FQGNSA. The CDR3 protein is CASSPARAGGEQYF. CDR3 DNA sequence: TGTGCCAGCAGCCCCGCCAGGGCCGGGGGAGAGCAGTACTTC.

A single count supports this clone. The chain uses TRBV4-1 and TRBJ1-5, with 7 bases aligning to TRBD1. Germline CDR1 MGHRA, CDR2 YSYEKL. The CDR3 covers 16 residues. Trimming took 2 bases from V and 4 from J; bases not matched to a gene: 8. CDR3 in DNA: TGCGCCAGCAGCCAACTCACAGGGGCGGAAAATCAGCCCCAGCATTTT. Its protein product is CASSQLTGAENQPQHF.

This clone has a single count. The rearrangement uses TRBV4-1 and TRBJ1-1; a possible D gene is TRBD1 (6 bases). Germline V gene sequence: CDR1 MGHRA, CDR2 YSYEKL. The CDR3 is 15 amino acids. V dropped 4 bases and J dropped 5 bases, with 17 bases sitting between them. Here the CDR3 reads CASSLMVGGATEAFF. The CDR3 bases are TGCGCCAGCAGCCTTATGGTGGGGGGGGCGACTGAAGCTTTCTTT.

The CDR3 region has the DNA TGTGCCAGCAGGGACAGGGACACCTACGAGCAGTACTTC. It yields the protein CASRDRDTYEQYF. The chain combines TRBV25-1 with TRBJ2-7; TRBD1 matches at 8 bases. The junction had 3 bases not matched to a gene; V was cut back by 6 bases and J by 2 bases. CDR3 length: 13 amino acids. The germline gives CDR1 MGHDK, CDR2 SYGVNS.

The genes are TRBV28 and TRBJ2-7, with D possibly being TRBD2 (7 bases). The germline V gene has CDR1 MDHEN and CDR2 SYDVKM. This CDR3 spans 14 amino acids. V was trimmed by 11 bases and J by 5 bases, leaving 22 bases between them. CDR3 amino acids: CARPGGHYDHEQYF. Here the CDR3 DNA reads TGTGCCCGGCCGGGGGGACACTATGATCACGAGCAGTACTTC.

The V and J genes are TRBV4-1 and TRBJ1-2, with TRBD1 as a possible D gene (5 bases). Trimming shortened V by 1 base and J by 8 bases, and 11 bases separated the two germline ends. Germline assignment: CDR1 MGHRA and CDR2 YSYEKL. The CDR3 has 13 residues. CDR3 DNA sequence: TGCGCCAGCAGCCAAGCGCCCGGGGGAGGCTACACCTTC. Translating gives CASSQAPGGGYTF.

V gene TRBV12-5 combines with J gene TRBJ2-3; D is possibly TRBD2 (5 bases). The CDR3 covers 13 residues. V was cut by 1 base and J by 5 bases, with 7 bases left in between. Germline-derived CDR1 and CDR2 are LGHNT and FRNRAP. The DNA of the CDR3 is TGTGCTAGTGGTTTGGATGGAGGAGATACGCAGTATTTT. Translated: CASGLDGGDTQYF. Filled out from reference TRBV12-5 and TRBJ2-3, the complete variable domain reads DARVTQTPRHKVTEMGQEVTMRCQPILGHNTVFWYRQTMMQGLELLAYFRNRAPLDDSGMPKDRFSAEMPDATLATLKIQPSEPRDSAVYFCASGLDGGDTQYFGPGTRLTVL.

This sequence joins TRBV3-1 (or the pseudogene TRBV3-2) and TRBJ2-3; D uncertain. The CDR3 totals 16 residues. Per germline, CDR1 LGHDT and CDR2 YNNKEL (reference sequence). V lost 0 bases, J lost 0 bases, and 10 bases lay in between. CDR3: CASSQDLARSTDTQYF. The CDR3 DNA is TGTGCCAGCAGCCAAGATCTGGCCAGGAGCACAGATACGCAGTATTTT.

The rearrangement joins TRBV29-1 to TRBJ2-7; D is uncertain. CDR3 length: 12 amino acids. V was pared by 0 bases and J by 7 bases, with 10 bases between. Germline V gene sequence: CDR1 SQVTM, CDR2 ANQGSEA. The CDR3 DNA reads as TGCAGCGTTGAAGATAAGCTCGGGGAGCAGTACTTC. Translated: CSVEDKLGEQYF.

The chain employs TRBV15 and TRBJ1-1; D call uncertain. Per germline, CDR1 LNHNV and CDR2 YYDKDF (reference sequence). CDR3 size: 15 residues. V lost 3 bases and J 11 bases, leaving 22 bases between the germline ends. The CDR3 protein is CATSSTESAQQVAFF. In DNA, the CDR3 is TGTGCCACCAGCAGCACAGAATCGGCGCAGCAGGTGGCTTTCTTT.